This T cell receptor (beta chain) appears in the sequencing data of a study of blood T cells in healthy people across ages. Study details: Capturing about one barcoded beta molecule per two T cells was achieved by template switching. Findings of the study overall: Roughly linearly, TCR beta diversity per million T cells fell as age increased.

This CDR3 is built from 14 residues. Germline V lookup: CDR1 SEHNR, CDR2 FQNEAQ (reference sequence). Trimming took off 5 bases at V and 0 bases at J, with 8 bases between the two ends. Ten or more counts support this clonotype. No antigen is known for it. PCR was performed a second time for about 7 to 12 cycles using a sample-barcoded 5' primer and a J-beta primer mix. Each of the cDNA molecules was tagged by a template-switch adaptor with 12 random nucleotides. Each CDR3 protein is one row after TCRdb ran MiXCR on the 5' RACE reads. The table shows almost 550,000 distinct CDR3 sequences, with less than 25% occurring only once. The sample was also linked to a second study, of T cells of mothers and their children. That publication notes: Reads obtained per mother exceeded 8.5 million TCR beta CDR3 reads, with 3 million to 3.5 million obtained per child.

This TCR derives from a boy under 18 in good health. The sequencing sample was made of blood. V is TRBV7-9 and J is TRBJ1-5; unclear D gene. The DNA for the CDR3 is TGTGCCAGCAGCCATTTGAATAGCAATCAGCCCCAGCATTTT. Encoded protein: CASSHLNSNQPQHF.